Listed here are 20 T cell receptor beta chains from one sample, sequenced in a study of T cell changes during pregnancy in multiple sclerosis. Here immunoSEQ multiplex PCR was the method, and the copy in TCRdb shows in-frame clones only, minus some. The data contain around 100,000 clones, approximately 90% of them singletons. The material sequenced was peripheral blood, taken after pregnancy. The receptors come from a female donor with multiple sclerosis, enrolled in a pregnancy study.

The V call is TRBV6-5, the J call TRBJ2-7; D not resolved. V was cut by 4 bases and J by 3 bases, with 4 bases left in between. The length of the CDR3 is 11 residues. The germline V gene has CDR1 MNHEY and CDR2 SVGAGI. Written as DNA, the CDR3 is TGTGCCAGCAGTTCCGTCTACGAGCAGTACTTC. Protein: CASSSVYEQYF.

This chain uses TRBV11-2 with TRBJ2-1; a weak D match, TRBD1 (6 bases). This CDR3 spans 14 amino acids. Germline V gives CDR1 SGHAT, CDR2 FQNNGV. The germline V and J ends were trimmed by 5 bases and 4 bases, with 12 bases remaining between them. CDR3: CASSPGVEYNEQFF. DNA for the CDR3: TGTGCCAGCAGCCCAGGGGTCGAATACAATGAGCAGTTCTTC.

Remarks on this clone: This same CDR3 is encoded by further DNA sequences in the sample. CDR3 coding DNA: TGTGCCAGCAGTTACTCAAGGGGTGGAAACACCATATATTTT. This codes for CASSYSRGGNTIYF. The chain has TRBV6-5 and TRBJ1-3; TRBD1 is a possible D gene (5 bases). Trimming removed 0 bases at V and 3 bases at J, with 6 bases between. This CDR3 spans 14 amino acids. Germline V gives CDR1 MNHEY, CDR2 SVGAGI.

This clone was detected only once. The rearrangement links TRBV4-3 to TRBJ2-1, with TRBD1 matching 10 bases. With V trimmed by 4 bases and J by 7 bases, 10 bases remained unmatched. The CDR3 is made up of 16 amino acids. The germline gives CDR1 LGHNA, CDR2 YSLEER. The CDR3 DNA is TGCGCCAGCAGCCCCCACGGGACAGGGGTGGGAAATGAGCAGTTCTTC. Translated: CASSPHGTGVGNEQFF.

This chain connects TRBV27 to TRBJ2-4; tentatively, D is TRBD1 (7 bases). The germline V gene encodes CDR1 MNHEY and CDR2 SMNVEV (reference sequence). The length of the CDR3 is 14 residues. Trimming stripped 0 bases from V and 7 bases from J, with 10 bases between. The CDR3 sequence: CASSLSAGGNIQYF. The CDR3 bases are TGTGCCAGCAGTTTATCGGCAGGGGGGAACATTCAGTACTTC.

The chain combines TRBV4-1 with TRBJ1-5; a weak D match, TRBD1 (6 bases). V gave up 6 bases and J gave up 1 base, with 10 bases separating them. The CDR3 spans 14 residues. Germline V lookup: CDR1 MGHRA, CDR2 YSYEKL. The DNA of the CDR3 is TGCGCCAGCAGTGAGGGACAAAGCAATCAGCCCCAGCATTTT. Translated, it gives CASSEGQSNQPQHF.

This chain joins TRBV9 and TRBJ1-2; TRBD1 is a possible D gene (6 bases). The germline V gene encodes CDR1 SGDLS and CDR2 YYNGEE. This CDR3 has 15 amino acids. V shed 7 bases and J shed 8 bases, with 24 bases lying between them. The CDR3 is CASQRGGGGSGGYTF. In nucleotides, the CDR3 is TGTGCCAGCCAGCGGGGAGGGGGAGGATCGGGAGGCTACACCTTC.

V is TRBV7-2 and J is TRBJ2-7; 11 positions agree with TRBD2. CDR3 length equals 15 residues. Germline V gene data show CDR1 as SGHTA and CDR2 as FQGNSA. V was clipped by 2 bases and J by 6 bases; unmatched bases: 6. CDR3 residues: CASSLYVAGGSEQYF. CDR3 nucleotide sequence: TGTGCCAGCAGCTTATACGTAGCGGGAGGGTCCGAGCAGTACTTC.

This sequence joins TRBV19 and TRBJ1-5, with TRBD1 identical over 7 bases. Per the germline V gene, CDR1 is LNHDA and CDR2 is SQIVND (reference sequence). The V and J ends lost 7 bases and 0 bases, in that order; junction bases with no gene match: 3. The CDR3 is 14 residues long. The CDR3 sequence is CASNYRGSNQPQHF. DNA of the CDR3: TGTGCCAGTAACTACAGGGGTAGCAATCAGCCCCAGCATTTT.

This chain joins TRBV4-2 and TRBJ2-2; 15 bases match TRBD2. This CDR3 is built from 23 residues. V lost 0 bases, J lost 1 base, and 15 bases stayed unmatched. CDR1 LGHNA and CDR2 YNFKEQ come from the germline V gene. This CDR3 reads CASSQEHRRVGLAGGKNTGELFF. In DNA, the CDR3 is TGTGCCAGCAGCCAAGAACACCGGCGGGTAGGACTAGCGGGGGGGAAGAACACCGGGGAGCTGTTTTTT.

The chain combines TRBV7-2 with TRBJ2-5, with 14 bases fitting TRBD2. CDR3 length equals 15 residues. V shed 5 bases, J shed 5 bases, and the junction held 4 bases outside the gene matches. Germline V CDR1 and CDR2: SGHTA, FQGNSA. The CDR3 loop is CASSATSGREETQYF. DNA for the CDR3: TGTGCCAGCAGCGCGACTAGCGGGAGGGAGGAGACCCAGTACTTC.

The V call is TRBV11-3, the J call TRBJ2-7, with 13 positions matching TRBD2. The CDR3 loop spans 17 amino acids. The J segment lost 2 bases and the V segment lost 0 bases, leaving 4 bases of the junction unmatched. CDR1 is SGHNT, CDR2 YENEEA, per germline. The CDR3 here is CASSLDPLAGGPYEQYF. The DNA for the CDR3 is TGTGCCAGCAGCTTAGACCCACTAGCGGGGGGGCCCTACGAGCAGTACTTC.

The chain employs TRBV15 and TRBJ1-6; TRBD1 aligns across 9 bases. V lost 5 bases, J lost 5 bases, and 4 bases stayed unmatched. This CDR3 is built from 15 residues. Germline V gene lookup returns CDR1 LNHNV and CDR2 YYDKDF (reference sequence). The CDR3 DNA is TGTGCCACCAGCGGGTGGGACAGGGATAATTCACCCCTCCACTTT. It specifies CATSGWDRDNSPLHF.

The rearrangement links TRBV6-5 to TRBJ1-1; possibly TRBD1 for D (6 bases). This CDR3 is 14 amino acids long. Germline V gene lookup returns CDR1 MNHEY and CDR2 SVGAGI. V dropped 4 bases and J dropped 0 bases, with 9 bases sitting between them. The CDR3 is CASSSQGMNTEAFF. As DNA, the CDR3 is TGTGCCAGCAGTTCTCAGGGGATGAACACTGAAGCTTTCTTT.

A single count supports this clone. This chain connects TRBV4-3 to TRBJ1-4; maybe TRBD1 (5 bases). Trimming removed 0 bases at V and 3 bases at J, with 11 bases between. This CDR3 comprises 16 residues. Germline V gives CDR1 LGHNA, CDR2 YSLEER. The CDR3 sequence is CASSQDGRQPNEKLFF. As DNA, the CDR3 is TGCGCCAGCAGCCAAGATGGGCGACAGCCTAATGAAAAACTGTTTTTT.

This chain links TRBV7-9 with TRBJ2-2; 11 bases map to TRBD2. From germline, CDR1 is SEHNR and CDR2 FQNEAQ (reference sequence). V was pared by 5 bases and J by 1 base, with 6 bases of the junction left unmatched. The CDR3 is 17 residues long. The DNA of the CDR3 is TGTGCCAGCAGCCGAATGACTAGCGGGATGAACACCGGGGAGCTGTTTTTT. As protein: CASSRMTSGMNTGELFF.

The rearrangement joins TRBV28 to TRBJ2-7, with 14 bases aligning to TRBD2. The CDR3 length is 16 residues. V shed 6 bases, J shed 3 bases, and the junction held 7 bases outside the gene matches. Germline CDR1 MDHEN, CDR2 SYDVKM. In nucleotides, the CDR3 is TGTGCCAGCAGCAGGGGGGGACTAGCGGGAGTCTACGAGCAGTACTTC. Translating gives CASSRGGLAGVYEQYF.

This chain connects TRBV7-8 to TRBJ1-6, with TRBD1 identical over 7 bases. The CDR3 loop spans 19 amino acids. Per germline, CDR1 SGHVS and CDR2 FQNEAQ. The V and J ends lost 5 bases and 5 bases, in that order; junction bases with no gene match: 18. This chain's CDR3 is CASSAPGQVPVRDNSPLHF. Here the CDR3 DNA reads TGTGCCAGCAGCGCACCAGGACAGGTTCCCGTAAGAGATAATTCACCCCTCCACTTT.

The rearrangement joins TRBV5-1 to TRBJ2-3, with D perhaps matching TRBD2 (6 bases). There are 14 residues in the CDR3. From germline, CDR1 is SGHRS and CDR2 YFSETQ. Trimming cost V 2 bases and J 5 bases, with 12 bases left between them. CDR3 sequence (DNA): TGCGCCAGCAGCTTCGCTCCCGGGGGAGATACGCAGTATTTT. Translation: CASSFAPGGDTQYF.

The rearrangement joins TRBV10-3 to TRBJ2-7; TRBD1 matches at 10 bases. Germline trimming cut 5 bases from V and 5 bases from J; bases unmatched to any gene: 6. The germline V gene has CDR1 ENHRY and CDR2 SYGVKD. This CDR3 spans 14 amino acids. The CDR3 region has the DNA TGTGCCATCAGTACGGGACAGGGGTCCCACGAGCAGTACTTC. It is translated as CAISTGQGSHEQYF.